This passage covers 5 T cell receptor beta chains from one sample sequenced in a study of cytomegalovirus exposure and HLA in healthy donors. PCR amplification relied on 60 Vbeta primers (plus 13 Jbeta primers). Data came from immunoSEQ multiplex PCR; TCRdb stores just in-frame clones and leaves some out. Listed are around 100,000 clones; about 4% falls within the top ten. The sample taken for sequencing was PBMCs. All receptors come from a man aged 25-45 years in good health and CMV-seronegative.

The chain has TRBV7-7 and TRBJ2-1; 12 bases are shared with TRBD2. The CDR3 extends over 15 amino acids. The germline CDR1 and CDR2 sequences are SSHAT and FNYEAQ (reference sequence). V lost 5 bases, J lost 6 bases, and 5 bases stayed unmatched. The CDR3 here is CASSRTSGRSNEQFF. CDR3 nucleotides: TGTGCCAGCAGCAGAACTAGCGGGAGGAGCAATGAGCAGTTCTTC.

CDR3 bases: TGCAGCGTTGTATCGGGTCCCGAGCAAAACATTCAGTACTTC. Its translation is CSVVSGPEQNIQYF. This chain links TRBV29-1 with TRBJ2-4, with D unresolved. Germline CDR1 is SQVTM and CDR2 is ANQGSEA. Trimming shortened V by 4 bases and J by 5 bases, and 15 bases separated the two germline ends. The CDR3 has 14 amino acids.

This chain uses TRBV14 with TRBJ1-3; D gene uncertain. Germline-derived CDR1 and CDR2 are SGHDN and FVKESK. V lost 3 bases and J 3 bases, leaving 6 bases between the germline ends. CDR3 length: 13 amino acids. In DNA, the CDR3 is TGTGCCAGCAGCCACAGTGATGGAAACACCATATATTTT. This codes for CASSHSDGNTIYF.

With regard to this clone: In the same sample, other DNA sequences code for this CDR3. The genes are TRBV2 and TRBJ2-7; TRBD1 matches at 7 bases. The germline V gene encodes CDR1 SNHLY and CDR2 FYNNEI. V lost 7 bases and J lost 3; bases outside the gene matches: 9. This CDR3 comprises 14 residues. The CDR3 DNA reads TGTGCCAGCACCCTCCCAGACAGGGTCTACGAGCAGTACTTC. Residues: CASTLPDRVYEQYF.

The chain combines TRBV5-4 with TRBJ2-1; 8 bases are a match to TRBD1. V was clipped by 0 bases and J by 4 bases; unmatched bases: 6. This CDR3 contains 16 residues. Looked up from germline, CDR1 is SGHNT and CDR2 is YYREEE (reference sequence). Here the CDR3 reads CASSLASGGLYNEQFF. In DNA, the CDR3 is TGTGCCAGCAGCTTGGCCTCAGGGGGCCTGTACAATGAGCAGTTCTTC.